The rows below give T cell receptor beta chains drawn from one sample of a study of blood T cell repertoires in COVID-19. Generated by immunoSEQ multiplex PCR, the TCRdb table keeps only in-frame clones and is missing some. The table lists approximately 190,000 clones, 70% to 85% of them singletons, with 6.9% in the top ten. The material sequenced was peripheral blood. The receptors stem from a human donor with acute or convalescent COVID-19. The donor label of this sample is uncertain. Each CDR3 is given with its conserved first and last residue. A D gene is named only where the DNA matches it firmly. The size entry is marked missing in some rows and otherwise reads once, few, many or a size class.

CDR3,DNA,V,D,size,J
CAWRRDGGRDSPLHF,TGTGCCTGGAGAAGAGACGGAGGGCGTGATTCACCCCTCCACTTT,TRBV30,NA,once,TRBJ1-6
CASSIRQWINNQPQHF,TGTGCCAGCAGTATACGACAGTGGATAAACAATCAGCCCCAGCATTTT,TRBV28,NA,NA,TRBJ1-5
CASSGTGFRAQKVYGYTF,TGTGCCAGCAGTGGTACAGGGTTTCGGGCCCAGAAGGTCTATGGCTACACCTTC,TRBV6-1,NA,NA,TRBJ1-2
CASSPGLAFSGNEQFF,TGTGCCAGCAGCCCGGGACTAGCCTTCTCAGGGAATGAGCAGTTCTTC,TRBV5-5,TRBD2,NA,TRBJ2-1
CASSLDFTTKTSGSTGELFF,TGTGCCAGCAGCTTAGATTTTACCACGAAGACTAGCGGGAGCACCGGGGAGCTGTTTTTT,TRBV7-3,TRBD2,few,TRBJ2-2
CTYGAQYF,TGCACATACGGGGCCCAGTACTTC,TRBV29-1,NA,NA,TRBJ2-5
CASTPGGGNQPQHF,TGTGCCAGCACCCCCGGCGGGGGGAATCAGCCCCAGCATTTT,TRBV28,NA,NA,TRBJ1-5
CASSPGHTQSTGELFF,TGCGCCAGCAGCCCGGGACACACACAGAGTACCGGGGAGCTGTTTTTT,TRBV5-1,NA,once,TRBJ2-2
CASASGTGNTEAFF,TGTGCCAGTGCGTCGGGGACAGGGAACACTGAAGCTTTCTTT,TRBV19,TRBD1,NA,TRBJ1-1
CASTLGRDYGYTF,TGTGCCAGCACTCTCGGCAGGGACTATGGCTACACCTTC,TRBV7-9,NA,NA,TRBJ1-2
CASSISGSRDEQFF,TGTGCCAGTAGTATTAGCGGGAGTCGGGATGAGCAGTTCTTC,TRBV19,TRBD2,NA,TRBJ2-1
CATSDPLLGNSTDTQYF,TGTGCCACCAGTGACCCGCTACTAGGTAATAGCACAGATACGCAGTATTTT,TRBV24-1,NA,NA,TRBJ2-3
CASSLARSSSYGYTF,TGTGCCAGCAGCTTGGCGCGGAGTTCTAGCTATGGCTACACCTTC,TRBV5-6,NA,NA,TRBJ1-2
CASSWGTEGMRAGGAQETQYF,TGCGCCAGCAGCTGGGGCACTGAGGGAATGAGGGCCGGGGGGGCTCAAGAGACCCAGTACTTC,TRBV5-1,TRBD2,NA,TRBJ2-5
CASRQTGSPTNEKLFF,TGTGCCAGCAGACAGACAGGGTCGCCAACTAATGAAAAACTGTTTTTT,TRBV2,TRBD1,NA,TRBJ1-4
CASSPAGGGRDSYNEQFF,TGCGCCAGCAGCCCGGCCGGGGGGGGCAGAGACTCCTACAATGAGCAGTTCTTC,TRBV5-1,TRBD2,NA,TRBJ2-1
CASSLVGSGQETQYF,TGTGCCAGCAGCTTAGTAGGATCGGGCCAAGAGACCCAGTACTTC,TRBV7-9,NA,NA,TRBJ2-5
CASRPGTAQPQHF,TGTGCCAGCAGACCGGGGACAGCTCAGCCCCAGCATTTT,TRBV6-5,TRBD1,once,TRBJ1-5
CASSLGVGGTYEQYF,TGTGCCAGCAGCTTAGGAGTGGGGGGGACCTACGAGCAGTACTTC,TRBV11-2,TRBD2,few,TRBJ2-7
CASSPAGTGTQETQYF,TGTGCCAGCAGCCCCGCGGGGACAGGGACGCAAGAGACCCAGTACTTC,TRBV9,TRBD1,once,TRBJ2-5
CASSPLPGGEVSEQYF,TGTGCCAGCTCACCCTTACCGGGGGGAGAGGTGTCCGAGCAGTACTTC,TRBV18,TRBD2,NA,TRBJ2-7
CASSQKQGAPTGELFF,TGCGCCAGCAGCCAAAAACAGGGGGCGCCCACCGGGGAGCTGTTTTTT,TRBV4-3,TRBD1,NA,TRBJ2-2
CASSFSQGVTNTQYF,TGTGCCAGCAGCTTCTCACAGGGGGTTACGAATACGCAGTATTTT,TRBV5-8,TRBD1,NA,TRBJ2-3
CASSVLTGPDTEAFF,TGTGCCAGCAGCGTACTGACAGGGCCGGACACTGAAGCTTTCTTT,TRBV9,TRBD1,NA,TRBJ1-1
CAIRRDTYSGANVLTF,TGTGCCATCAGACGAGACACCTACTCTGGGGCCAACGTCCTGACTTTC,TRBV10-3,NA,NA,TRBJ2-6
CASTLKGGQGISGNTIYF,TGTGCCAGCACCCTTAAGGGCGGACAGGGGATCTCTGGAAACACCATATATTTT,TRBV2,TRBD1,NA,TRBJ1-3
CASSIRVGTSGSIRDEQFF,TGTGCCAGTAGTATAAGGGTAGGGACTAGCGGGAGCATCAGGGATGAGCAGTTCTTC,TRBV19,TRBD2,NA,TRBJ2-1
CASSTSALDYNEQFF,TGTGCCAGCAGTACTAGCGCCCTAGACTACAATGAGCAGTTCTTC,TRBV6-6,TRBD2,NA,TRBJ2-1
CASSPRVGTGGIGGANVLTF,TGTGCCAGCAGCCCGAGGGTGGGGACAGGGGGTATCGGTGGGGCCAACGTCCTGACTTTC,TRBV7-6,TRBD1,NA,TRBJ2-6
CASSPGQGARETQYF,TGTGCCAGCAGCCCGGGACAGGGGGCGCGAGAGACCCAGTACTTC,TRBV7-2,TRBD1,NA,TRBJ2-5
CASSYQGLNTEAFF,TGTGCCAGCAGTTATCAGGGCCTGAACACTGAAGCTTTCTTT,TRBV6-5,NA,NA,TRBJ1-1
CASSHRVNYGYTF,TGTGCCAGCAGTCACAGGGTTAACTATGGCTACACCTTC,TRBV6-1,NA,NA,TRBJ1-2
CASSLVTNFNYGYTF,TGTGCCAGCAGCTTGGTGACAAATTTTAACTATGGCTACACCTTC,TRBV5-4,NA,NA,TRBJ1-2
CASRGGNRAEGGYTF,TGTGCCAGCAGGGGCGGAAACAGGGCCGAAGGGGGCTACACCTTC,TRBV28,NA,NA,TRBJ1-2
CASSPGTASYEQYF,TGTGCCAGCTCACCAGGGACTGCTTCCTACGAGCAGTACTTC,TRBV18,NA,once,TRBJ2-7
CASSLNGEYEQYF,TGTGCCAGCAGTTTAAACGGAGAATACGAGCAGTACTTC,TRBV28,NA,NA,TRBJ2-7
CASSVGRRNTEAFF,TGTGCCAGCAGCGTAGGTCGCAGGAACACTGAAGCTTTCTTT,TRBV9,NA,NA,TRBJ1-1
CASSLDRMSYEQYF,TGTGCCAGCAGCTTGGACAGGATGTCCTACGAGCAGTACTTC,TRBV5-6,NA,few,TRBJ2-7